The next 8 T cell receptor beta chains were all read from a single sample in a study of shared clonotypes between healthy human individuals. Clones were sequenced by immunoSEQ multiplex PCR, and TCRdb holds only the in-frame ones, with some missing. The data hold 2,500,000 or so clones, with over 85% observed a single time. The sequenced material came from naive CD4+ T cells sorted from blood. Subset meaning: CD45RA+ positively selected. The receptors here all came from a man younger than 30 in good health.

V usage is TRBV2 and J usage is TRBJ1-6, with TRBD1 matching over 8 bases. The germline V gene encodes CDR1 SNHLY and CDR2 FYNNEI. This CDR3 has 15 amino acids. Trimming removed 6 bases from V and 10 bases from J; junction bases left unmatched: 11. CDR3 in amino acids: CASSERDRPGSPLHF. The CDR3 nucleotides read TGTGCCAGCAGCGAACGGGACAGGCCGGGGTCACCCCTCCACTTT.

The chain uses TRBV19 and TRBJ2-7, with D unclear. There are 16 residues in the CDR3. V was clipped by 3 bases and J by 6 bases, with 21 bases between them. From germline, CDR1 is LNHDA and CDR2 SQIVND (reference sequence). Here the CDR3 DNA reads TGTGCCAGTAGTATTTGGGATAACTCCCCTTTCCGCGAGCAGTACTTC. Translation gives CASSIWDNSPFREQYF.

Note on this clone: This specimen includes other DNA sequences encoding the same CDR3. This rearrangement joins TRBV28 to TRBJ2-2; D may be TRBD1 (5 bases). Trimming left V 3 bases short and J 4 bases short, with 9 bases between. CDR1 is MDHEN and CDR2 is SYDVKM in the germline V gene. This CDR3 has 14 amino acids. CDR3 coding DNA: TGTGCCAGCAGTTTGAGGCAGGGCACCGGGGAGCTGTTTTTT. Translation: CASSLRQGTGELFF.

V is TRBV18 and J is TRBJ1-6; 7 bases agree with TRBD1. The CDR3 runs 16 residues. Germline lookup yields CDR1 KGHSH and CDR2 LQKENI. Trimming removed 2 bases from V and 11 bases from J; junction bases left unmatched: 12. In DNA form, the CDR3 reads TGTGCCAGCTCACCATCCTCCGGGACAGTGAGGGCACCCCTCCACTTT. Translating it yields CASSPSSGTVRAPLHF.

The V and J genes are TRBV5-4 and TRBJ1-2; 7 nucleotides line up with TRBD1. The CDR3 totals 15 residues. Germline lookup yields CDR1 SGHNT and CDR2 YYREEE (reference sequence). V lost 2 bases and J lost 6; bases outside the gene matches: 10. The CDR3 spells CASSFIGGELDGYTF. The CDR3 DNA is TGTGCCAGCAGCTTTATAGGGGGCGAATTGGATGGCTACACCTTC. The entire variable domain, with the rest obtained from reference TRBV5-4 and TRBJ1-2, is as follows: ETGVTQSPTHLIKTRGQQVTLRCSSQSGHNTVSWYQQALGQGPQFIFQYYREEENGRGNFPPRFSGLQFPNYSSELNVNALELDDSALYLCASSFIGGELDGYTFGSGTRLTVV.

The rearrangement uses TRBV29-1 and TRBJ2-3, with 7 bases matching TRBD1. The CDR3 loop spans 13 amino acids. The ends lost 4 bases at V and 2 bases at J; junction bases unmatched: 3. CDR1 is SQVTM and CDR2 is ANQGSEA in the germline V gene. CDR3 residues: CSVADRLTDTQYF. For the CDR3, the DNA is TGCAGCGTTGCGGACAGGCTCACAGATACGCAGTATTTT.

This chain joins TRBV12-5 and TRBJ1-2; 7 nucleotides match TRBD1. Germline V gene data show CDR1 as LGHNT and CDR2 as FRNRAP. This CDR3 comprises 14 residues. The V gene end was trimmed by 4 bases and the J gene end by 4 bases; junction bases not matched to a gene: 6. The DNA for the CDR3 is TGTGCTAGTGGTTCCTCCGGGACAGTCTATGGCTACACCTTC. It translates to CASGSSGTVYGYTF.

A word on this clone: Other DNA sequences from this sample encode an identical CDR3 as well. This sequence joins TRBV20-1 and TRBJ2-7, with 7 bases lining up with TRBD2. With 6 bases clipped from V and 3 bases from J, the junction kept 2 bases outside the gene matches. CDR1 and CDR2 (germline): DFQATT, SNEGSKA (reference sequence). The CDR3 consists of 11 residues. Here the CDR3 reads CSARTSYEQYF. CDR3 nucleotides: TGCAGTGCGCGGACTAGCTACGAGCAGTACTTC.